These 31 T cell receptor beta chains share one sample of origin, sequenced in a study of post-analysis software for immune sequencing data. Incorporated into the TCR beta cDNA libraries were unique molecular identifiers, which served to reduce PCR and sequencing biases. TCRdb independently ran MiXCR on the PCR reads; one entry per CDR3 protein. The sample yields roughly 700,000 distinct CDR3 sequences, roughly 27% seen once. Study-wide points: Controls had lower frequencies than patients of 4 or 5 TRBV segments, which included TRBV5-6, TRBV5-1 and TRBV20-1.

These receptors lack a known antigen. The specimen was blood. The receptors here all came from a girl aged 5-17 years with multiple sclerosis.

There are a few counts of this clonotype. The chain joins TRBV7-2 to TRBJ2-4, with 7 bases that match TRBD1. Gene TRBJ2-7 matches the end of the DNA better, so the J call may be wrong. CDR1 SGHTA and CDR2 FQGNSA come from the germline V gene. This CDR3 region has 15 residues. The CDR3 region is CASSYRDRTRDEQYF. CDR3 bases: TGTGCCAGCAGCTACCGGGACAGAACTCGGGACGAGCAGTACTTC.

The gene calls are TRBV15 and TRBJ2-7; a weak D match, TRBD1 (6 bases). CDR1 is LNHNV, CDR2 YYDKDF, per germline (reference sequence). Trimming stripped 0 bases from V and 2 bases from J, with 8 bases between. This CDR3 contains 14 residues. CDR3 in DNA: TGTGCCACCAGCAGAGAGACAGGTGCCTACGAGCAGTACTTC. It translates to CATSRETGAYEQYF.

This clonotype was recorded a few times. The V gene is TRBV6-5, the J gene TRBJ1-1; a weak D match, TRBD1 (5 bases). Germline-derived CDR1 and CDR2 are MNHEY and SVGAGI. The V gene lost 4 bases and the J gene lost 3 bases, with 18 bases spanning the gap. The CDR3 consists of 16 residues. As DNA, the CDR3 is TGTGCCAGCAGTTCCCGCGCAAGGGGAGCGGACACTGAAGCTTTCTTT. Translating gives CASSSRARGADTEAFF.

This clonotype was recorded a few times. The chain employs TRBV6-5 and TRBJ2-1, with 7 nucleotides matching TRBD1. In germline, CDR1 is MNHEY, CDR2 SVGAGI. Germline trimming cut 6 bases from V and 4 bases from J; bases unmatched to any gene: 3. This CDR3 has 13 residues. This CDR3 is CASSKTGYNEQFF. In nucleotides, the CDR3 is TGTGCCAGCAGCAAGACAGGGTACAATGAGCAGTTCTTC.

The gene calls are TRBV29-1 and TRBJ2-7; no definite D call. CDR1 is SQVTM and CDR2 is ANQGSEA in the germline V gene. The CDR3 sequence is 13 residues long. V lost 3 bases and J lost 1, with 10 bases in between. Here the CDR3 DNA reads TGCAGCGTTGATAACGGCTTGTCCTACGAGCAGTACTTC. Protein sequence: CSVDNGLSYEQYF.

There are a few counts of this clonotype. The chain has TRBV2 and TRBJ1-4; D is ambiguous. V dropped 7 bases and J dropped 0 bases, with 12 bases sitting between them. CDR1 and CDR2 from the germline V gene are SNHLY and FYNNEI. The CDR3 spans 15 residues. The CDR3 coding sequence is TGTGCCAGCACCGTAGGACTAACAACTAATGAAAAACTGTTTTTT. This translates into CASTVGLTTNEKLFF. The entire variable domain, with the rest obtained from reference TRBV2 and TRBJ1-4, is as follows: EPEVTQTPSHQVTQMGQEVILRCVPISNHLYFYWYRQILGQKVEFLVSFYNNEISEKSEIFDDQFSVERPDGSNFTLKIRSTKLEDSAMYFCASTVGLTTNEKLFFGSGTQLSVL.

The chain recombines TRBV7-9 with TRBJ2-1; 7 bases fit TRBD1. Trimming cost V 4 bases and J 7 bases; bases outside gene matches: 13. The germline gives CDR1 SEHNR, CDR2 FQNEAQ (reference sequence). This CDR3 has 16 amino acids. CDR3 bases: TGTGCCAGCAGCTCACCCGAGGGGGCAGGGGAGAATGAGCAGTTCTTC. Protein sequence: CASSSPEGAGENEQFF.

The chain employs TRBV7-9 and TRBJ1-5; weak D call: TRBD1 (5 bases). V lost 3 bases to trimming and J lost 2 bases, with 11 bases between them. The CDR3 consists of 15 residues. Per germline, CDR1 SEHNR and CDR2 FQNEAQ (reference sequence). The CDR3 bases are TGTGCCAGCAGCTTCGCAGGGTTGGGCAATCAGCCCCAGCATTTT. Its protein is CASSFAGLGNQPQHF. Looking up the rest from reference TRBV7-9 and TRBJ1-5 gives the full variable domain: DTGVSQNPRHKITKRGQNVTFRCDPISEHNRLYWYRQTLGQGPEFLTYFQNEAQLEKSRLLSDRFSAERPKGSFSTLEIQRTEQGDSAMYLCASSFAGLGNQPQHFGDGTRLSIL.

Only a few counts were recorded for this clonotype. The chain links TRBV12-3 or TRBV12-4 to TRBJ1-1; D possibly corresponds to TRBD1 (5 bases). The ends were cut back, 5 bases at V and 4 bases at J, with 17 bases in the middle. The CDR3 has 15 amino acids. The CDR3 DNA reads TGTGCCAGCAGTCGATACCCGGCGGGGGGCACTGAAGCTTTCTTT. As protein: CASSRYPAGGTEAFF.

This sequence joins TRBV6-6 and TRBJ1-4, with a possible D match to TRBD1 (6 bases). The ends were cut back, 10 bases at V and 8 bases at J, with 20 bases in the middle. The CDR3 contains 14 residues. Germline V lookup: CDR1 MNHNY, CDR2 SVGAGI (reference sequence). CDR3 DNA sequence: TGTGCCATAGAAGCGGGAGGGGGTGGAGAAAAACTGTTTTTT. Translated: CAIEAGGGGEKLFF.

This clonotype was seen more than once but under ten times. The rearrangement links TRBV6-2 or TRBV6-3 to TRBJ2-7, with 10 nucleotides matching TRBD2. The germline CDR1 and CDR2 sequences are MNHEY and SVGEGT. The V gene end was trimmed by 5 bases and the J gene end by 3 bases; junction bases not matched to a gene: 7. The CDR3 extends over 15 amino acids. CDR3 amino acids: CASSVLAGVVYEQYF. The CDR3 DNA sequence: TGTGCCAGCAGTGTCCTAGCGGGAGTTGTCTACGAGCAGTACTTC.

About this clonotype itself: The conserved phenylalanine or tryptophan normally closing the CDR3 is absent here, so this likely arose from a read error. The chain joins TRBV20-1 to TRBJ2-3; 7 bases map to TRBD1. This CDR3 contains 17 residues. The V and J ends lost 0 bases and 4 bases, in that order; junction bases with no gene match: 13. Looked up from germline, CDR1 is DFQATT and CDR2 is SNEGSKA (reference sequence). The CDR3 region is CSARDQGDSEGADTQYL. CDR3 nucleotide sequence: TGCAGTGCTAGAGACCAGGGGGACAGCGAAGGGGCAGATACGCAGTATTTG.

V usage is TRBV10-3 and J usage is TRBJ2-1; tentative D call: TRBD2 (5 bases). V gave up 2 bases and J gave up 4 bases, with 9 bases separating them. The CDR3 consists of 14 residues. CDR1 and CDR2 (germline): ENHRY, SYGVKD. The CDR3 reads CAISEGWEYNEQFF. The CDR3 DNA reads TGTGCCATCAGTGAGGGGTGGGAGTACAATGAGCAGTTCTTC.

V is TRBV5-6 and J is TRBJ2-5, with TRBD2 identical over 14 bases. CDR3 size: 20 residues. Germline V gene sequence: CDR1 SGHDT, CDR2 YYEEEE. V was clipped by 1 base and J by 5 bases; unmatched bases: 16. DNA of the CDR3: TGTGCCAGCAGCTTGTATTTTCCGGGGACTAGCGGGGGCTGGTTGGAGACCCAGTACTTC. It translates to CASSLYFPGTSGGWLETQYF.

About this clonotype: With a much larger clone just one base away, this may be a read error. The CDR3: CSVRPAWDESTDTQYF. CDR3 sequence (DNA): TGCAGCGTGAGACCCGCCTGGGATGAGAGCACAGATACGCAGTATTTT. The chain employs TRBV29-1 and TRBJ2-3; D unresolved. In germline, CDR1 is SQVTM, CDR2 ANQGSEA. The V and J ends lost 6 bases and 0 bases respectively, with 19 bases between them. CDR3 size: 16 residues.

The chain is built from TRBV9 and TRBJ1-2; D gene ambiguous. The length of the CDR3 is 13 residues. Germline assignment: CDR1 SGDLS and CDR2 YYNGEE. V lost 1 base and J lost 2, with 6 bases in between. The CDR3 DNA follows: TGTGCCAGCAGCGTAAGAGAGAACTATGGCTACACCTTC. Its translation: CASSVRENYGYTF.

This clonotype was seen more than once but under ten times. The rearrangement uses TRBV20-1 and TRBJ2-1; 8 bases map to TRBD2. The V gene's germline CDR1 is DFQATT and CDR2 SNEGSKA (reference sequence). With 5 bases clipped from V and 4 bases from J, the junction kept 10 bases outside the gene matches. The CDR3 is made up of 15 amino acids. CDR3 in amino acids: CSASPTRGGYNEQFF. The CDR3 region has the DNA TGCAGTGCTTCCCCCACCCGGGGGGGGTACAATGAGCAGTTCTTC.

This clonotype was observed a few times. The chain links TRBV5-1 to TRBJ1-2; a weak D match, TRBD1 (6 bases). V was shortened by 4 bases and J by 4 bases, with 17 bases between the two germline ends. Germline V gives CDR1 SGHRS, CDR2 YFSETQ. This CDR3 has 15 residues. CDR3 amino acids: CASSPRRGAAYGYTF. The CDR3, as DNA: TGCGCCAGCAGCCCCCGTCGGGGGGCCGCCTATGGCTACACCTTC.

V and J are TRBV27 and TRBJ2-7, with 7 bases matching TRBD1. With 7 bases clipped from V and 6 bases from J, the junction kept 9 bases outside the gene matches. Germline CDR1 and CDR2: MNHEY and SMNVEV (reference sequence). The CDR3 has 13 amino acids. CDR3 nucleotide sequence: TGTGCCAGCAACCCAACAGGGGTCGGCGAGCAGTACTTC. Its translation is CASNPTGVGEQYF.

The gene calls are TRBV3-1 and TRBJ2-1; D might be TRBD1 (6 bases). Germline assignment: CDR1 LGHDT and CDR2 YNNKEL (reference sequence). Trimming stripped 5 bases from V and 10 bases from J, with 24 bases between. The CDR3 covers 16 residues. The CDR3 DNA sequence: TGTGCCAGCAGCTCCCGGGACACCCAAACCGGCCGGGAGCAGTTCTTC. Translating it yields CASSSRDTQTGREQFF.

This CDR3 is CASRTTGAGELFF. CDR3 sequence (DNA): TGTGCCAGCAGGACGACAGGGGCCGGGGAGCTGTTTTTT. V usage is TRBV7-8 and J usage is TRBJ2-2; 8 bases line up with TRBD1. Trimming took 6 bases from V and 6 from J; bases not matched to a gene: 3. Per the germline V gene, CDR1 is SGHVS and CDR2 is FQNEAQ. The CDR3 length is 13 residues. The whole variable domain, filled in from reference TRBV7-8 and TRBJ2-2, reads GAGVSQSPRYKVAKRGQDVALRCDPISGHVSLFWYQQALGQGPEFLTYFQNEAQLDKSGLPSDRFFAERPEGSVSTLKIQRTQQEDSAVYLCASRTTGAGELFFGEGSRLTVL.

This chain links TRBV19 with TRBJ2-1, with TRBD2 matching 13 bases. Per germline, CDR1 LNHDA and CDR2 SQIVND (reference sequence). J was trimmed by 1 base and V by 3 bases; bases with no gene match: 3. The CDR3 consists of 17 residues. This CDR3 is CASSIGTSGISYNEQFF. The DNA of the CDR3 is TGTGCCAGTAGTATTGGGACTAGCGGGATTTCCTACAATGAGCAGTTCTTC.

This clonotype has a handful of counts. This chain links TRBV7-2 with TRBJ2-3, with TRBD2 matching over 13 bases. CDR1 is SGHTA and CDR2 is FQGNSA in the germline V gene. The CDR3 has 18 residues. V trimming: 1 base; J trimming: 0 bases; junction bases outside the gene matches: 4. This CDR3 is CASSLETGLAGSTDTQYF. Here the CDR3 DNA reads TGTGCCAGCAGCTTAGAAACGGGACTAGCGGGGAGCACAGATACGCAGTATTTT.

The rearrangement joins TRBV5-1 to TRBJ2-1; no clear D. This CDR3 region has 13 residues. V lost 0 bases and J 9 bases, leaving 10 bases between the germline ends. CDR1 is SGHRS, CDR2 YFSETQ, per germline. CDR3 DNA sequence: TGCGCCAGCAGCTTGGTATCATTGGGTGAGCAGTTCTTC. Translated, it gives CASSLVSLGEQFF.

In its sample, this clonotype was seen many times. This sequence joins TRBV5-5 and TRBJ2-3; no firm D call. Trimming pared 2 bases from V and 0 bases from J, leaving 7 bases between. The length of the CDR3 is 14 residues. Looked up from germline, CDR1 is SGHKS and CDR2 is YYEKEE (reference sequence). The CDR3 is CASSFPTSTDTQYF. CDR3 coding DNA: TGTGCCAGCAGCTTCCCTACTAGCACAGATACGCAGTATTTT.

This rearrangement joins TRBV20-1 to TRBJ2-4, with no clear D. The CDR3 is 13 residues long. The V end lost 4 bases, the J end lost 3 bases, and 10 bases lay between the germline ends. Germline V gene lookup returns CDR1 DFQATT and CDR2 SNEGSKA (reference sequence). The DNA for the CDR3 is TGCAGTGCTAAGGGTAGCTACAAAAACATTCAGTACTTC. It specifies CSAKGSYKNIQYF.

The gene calls are TRBV5-5 and TRBJ1-1; TRBD1 might be the D (6 bases). Between the trimmed V and J ends, which lost 6 bases and 0 bases, there was a span of 15 bases. CDR1 and CDR2 (germline): SGHKS, YYEKEE (reference sequence). The CDR3 has 15 residues. The CDR3 DNA is TGTGCCAGCAACGGAAGGGACAACCTGAACACTGAAGCTTTCTTT. Its protein product is CASNGRDNLNTEAFF.

This clonotype was observed a few times. The chain recombines TRBV6-5 with TRBJ2-5; 7 nucleotides match TRBD1. V dropped 2 bases and J dropped 5; count of bases not matched to a gene: 8. Germline values: CDR1 MNHEY, CDR2 SVGAGI. The CDR3 sequence is 15 residues long. CDR3: CASSYQPGGMETQYF. The CDR3 DNA reads TGTGCCAGCAGTTACCAACCAGGGGGTATGGAGACCCAGTACTTC.

The chain couples TRBV6-1 to TRBJ2-5; TRBD1 matches 7 bases. Looked up from germline, CDR1 is MNHNS and CDR2 is SASEGT. V gave up 10 bases and J gave up 5 bases; unmatched junction bases: 10. This CDR3 comprises 13 residues. For the CDR3, the DNA is TGTGCCACCTGGGGACAGTATCTGGAGACCCAGTACTTC. This translates into CATWGQYLETQYF.

Concerning this clonotype itself: Compared with germline, one end of the junction differs, possibly owing to a read error. The rearrangement joins TRBV7-7 to TRBJ2-5; possibly TRBD1 for D (6 bases). CDR1 and CDR2 (germline): SSHAT, FNYEAQ (reference sequence). The CDR3 consists of 15 residues. The CDR3 DNA reads as TGTGCTAGCAGCTTAGGCAGGGGAATAGGAGAGACCCAGTACTTC. It translates to CASSLGRGIGETQYF.

In its sample, this clonotype was seen a few times. This rearrangement joins TRBV6-5 to TRBJ2-1; TRBD1 matches at 9 bases. With 5 bases clipped from V and 7 bases from J, the junction kept 9 bases outside the gene matches. The CDR3 has 15 amino acids. Germline V CDR1 and CDR2: MNHEY, SVGAGI. This CDR3 reads CASSPRDRVVNEQFF. The CDR3, as DNA: TGTGCCAGCAGTCCCCGGGACAGGGTGGTTAATGAGCAGTTCTTC.